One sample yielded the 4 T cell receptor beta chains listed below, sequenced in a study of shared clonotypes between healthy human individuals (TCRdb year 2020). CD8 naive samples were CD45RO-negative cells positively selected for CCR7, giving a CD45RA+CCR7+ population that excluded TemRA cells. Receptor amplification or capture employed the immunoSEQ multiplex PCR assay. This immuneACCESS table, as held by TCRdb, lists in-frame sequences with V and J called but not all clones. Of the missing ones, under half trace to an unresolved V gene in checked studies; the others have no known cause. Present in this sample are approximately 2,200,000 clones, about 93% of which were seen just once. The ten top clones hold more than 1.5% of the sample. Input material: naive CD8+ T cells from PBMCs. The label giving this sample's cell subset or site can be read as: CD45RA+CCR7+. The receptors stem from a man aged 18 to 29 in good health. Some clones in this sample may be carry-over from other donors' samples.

This CDR3 reads CASSRAGEFEAFF. The DNA for the CDR3 is TGTGCCAGCAGCCGTGCCGGGGAATTTGAAGCTTTCTTT. This sequence joins TRBV7-9 and TRBJ1-1; no reliable D call. The CDR3 is 13 amino acids. Germline-derived CDR1 and CDR2 are SEHNR and FQNEAQ (reference sequence). V lost 5 bases and J lost 7, with 14 bases in between.

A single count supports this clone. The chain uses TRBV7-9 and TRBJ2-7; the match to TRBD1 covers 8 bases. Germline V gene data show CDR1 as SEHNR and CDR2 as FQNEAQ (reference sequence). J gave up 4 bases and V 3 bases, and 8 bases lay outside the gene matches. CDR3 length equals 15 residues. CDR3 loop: CASSFPGGAGYEQYF. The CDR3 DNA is TGTGCCAGCAGCTTCCCAGGGGGCGCCGGTTACGAGCAGTACTTC.

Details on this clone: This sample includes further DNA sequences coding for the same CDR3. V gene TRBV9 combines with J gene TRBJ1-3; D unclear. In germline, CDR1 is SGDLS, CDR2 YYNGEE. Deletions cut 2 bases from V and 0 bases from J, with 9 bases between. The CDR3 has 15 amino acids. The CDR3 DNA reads TGTGCCAGCAGCGTCGCAGGAAACTCTGGAAACACCATATATTTT. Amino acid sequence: CASSVAGNSGNTIYF.

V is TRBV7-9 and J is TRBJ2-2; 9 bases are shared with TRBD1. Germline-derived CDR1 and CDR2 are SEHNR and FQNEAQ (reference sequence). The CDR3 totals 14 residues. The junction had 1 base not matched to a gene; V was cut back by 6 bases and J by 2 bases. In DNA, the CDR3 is TGTGCCAGCAGGGGACAGGGAAACACCGGGGAGCTGTTTTTT. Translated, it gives CASRGQGNTGELFF.